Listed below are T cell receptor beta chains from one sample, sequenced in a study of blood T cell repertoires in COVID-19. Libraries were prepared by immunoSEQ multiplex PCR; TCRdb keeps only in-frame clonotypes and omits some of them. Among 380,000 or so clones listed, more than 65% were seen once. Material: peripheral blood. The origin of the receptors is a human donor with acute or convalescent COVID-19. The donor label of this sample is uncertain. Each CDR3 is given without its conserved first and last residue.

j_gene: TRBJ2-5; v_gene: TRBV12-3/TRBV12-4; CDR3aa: ASTILGRTQY
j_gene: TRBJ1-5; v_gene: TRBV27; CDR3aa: ASSGGRDSNQPQH
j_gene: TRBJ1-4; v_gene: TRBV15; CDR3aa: ATSRGGQGTNEKLF
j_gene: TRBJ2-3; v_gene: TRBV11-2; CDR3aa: ASSLGLAGVLDTQY
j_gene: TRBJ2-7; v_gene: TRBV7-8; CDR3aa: ASSLGQGKQY
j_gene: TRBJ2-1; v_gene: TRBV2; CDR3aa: ASNKDRGSYNEQF
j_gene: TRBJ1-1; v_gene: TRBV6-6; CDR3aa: ASSYQGQRGEAF
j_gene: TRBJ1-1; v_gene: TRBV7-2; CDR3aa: ASSLGQFMNTEAF
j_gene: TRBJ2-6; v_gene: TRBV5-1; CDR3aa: ASSSGQMLMGSGANVLT
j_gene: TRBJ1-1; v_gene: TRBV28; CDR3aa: ATHPRTEAF
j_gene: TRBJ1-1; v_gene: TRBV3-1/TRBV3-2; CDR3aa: ASSQEEWGVTEAF
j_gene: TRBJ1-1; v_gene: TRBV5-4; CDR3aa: AGSTGYMNTEAF
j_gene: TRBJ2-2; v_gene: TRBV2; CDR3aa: ARRTSYTGELF
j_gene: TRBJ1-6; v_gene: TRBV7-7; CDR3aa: ASSLGPPGYNSPLH
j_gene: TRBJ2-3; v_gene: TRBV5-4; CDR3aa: ASSLSGTRLVDTQY
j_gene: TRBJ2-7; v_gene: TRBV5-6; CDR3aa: ASSLGSLALGEQY
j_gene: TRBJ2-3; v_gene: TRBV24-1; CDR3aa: ATSDSSKRGPTLDTQY
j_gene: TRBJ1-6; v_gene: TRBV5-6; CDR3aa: ASSLFRENSPLH
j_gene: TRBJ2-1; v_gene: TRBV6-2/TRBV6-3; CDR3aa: ASSRGLLTFNEQF
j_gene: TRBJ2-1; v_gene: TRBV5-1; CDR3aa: ASSTGLAGGSNEQF
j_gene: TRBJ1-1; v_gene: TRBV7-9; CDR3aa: ASSRTGLTEAF
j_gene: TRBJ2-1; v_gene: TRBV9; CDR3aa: ASSAAVQANEQF
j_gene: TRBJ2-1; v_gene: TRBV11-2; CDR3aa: ASRLSGSGEQF
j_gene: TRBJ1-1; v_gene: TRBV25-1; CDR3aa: ASRRGTKDTEAF
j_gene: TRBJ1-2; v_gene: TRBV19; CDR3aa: ASSTPEPGGDGYT
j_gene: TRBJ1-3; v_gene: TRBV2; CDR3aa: ASSEGGQAGNTIY
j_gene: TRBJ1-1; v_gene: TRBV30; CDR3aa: AWCLTGNTEAF
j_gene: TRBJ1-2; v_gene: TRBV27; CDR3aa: ASSPSPGQGQYGYT
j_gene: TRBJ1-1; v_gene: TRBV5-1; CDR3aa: ASSAGSDTEAF
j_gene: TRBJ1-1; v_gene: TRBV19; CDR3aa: ASSPRTGTRTEAF
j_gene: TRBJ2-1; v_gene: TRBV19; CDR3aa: ASSMPPGGEQF
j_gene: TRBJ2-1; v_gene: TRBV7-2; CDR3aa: ASSFGRGNEQF
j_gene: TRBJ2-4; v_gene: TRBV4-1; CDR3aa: ASSQGQGLAKNIQY